This T cell receptor beta chain was captured by sequencing in a study of T cell responses to AZD1222 COVID-19 vaccine. For this clone: What it recognizes is unknown.

Clones were read by immunoSEQ multiplex PCR, and TCRdb kept only the in-frame ones, dropping some. This sample carries around 140,000 clones, under 90% of them seen once, and the ten largest clones take about 20%. Study-wide points: Spike was spanned by vaccine-associated CD4 TCRs, which were dominant at 160-218 and 743-854. The donors showed a predominance of white British ancestry and of females, with possible underestimation of clonal diversity. AZD1222 recipients seropositive at baseline numbered only six or seven.

The receptor comes from an adult in good health. The sample here was peripheral blood, taken on day 0 of AZD1222 vaccination.

The CDR3 DNA is TGCGCCAGCAGCCAAGTGACTGAGAGCAATCAGCCCCAGCATTTT. It yields the protein CASSQVTESNQPQHF. V is TRBV4-1 and J is TRBJ1-5; D ambiguous. The germline gives CDR1 MGHRA, CDR2 YSYEKL. Trimming cost V 1 base and J 1 base, with 8 bases left between them. There are 15 residues in the CDR3.